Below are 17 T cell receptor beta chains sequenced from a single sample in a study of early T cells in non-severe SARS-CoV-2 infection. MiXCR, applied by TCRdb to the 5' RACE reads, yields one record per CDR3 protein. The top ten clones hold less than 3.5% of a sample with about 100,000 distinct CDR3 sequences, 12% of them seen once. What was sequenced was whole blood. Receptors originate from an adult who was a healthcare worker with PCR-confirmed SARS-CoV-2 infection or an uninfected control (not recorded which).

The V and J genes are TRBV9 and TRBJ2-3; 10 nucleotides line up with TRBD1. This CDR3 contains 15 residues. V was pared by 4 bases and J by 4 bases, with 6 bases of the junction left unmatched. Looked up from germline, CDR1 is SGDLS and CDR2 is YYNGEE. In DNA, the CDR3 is TGTGCCAGCAGCTCACGACAGGGGGCCTCAGATACGCAGTATTTT. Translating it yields CASSSRQGASDTQYF.

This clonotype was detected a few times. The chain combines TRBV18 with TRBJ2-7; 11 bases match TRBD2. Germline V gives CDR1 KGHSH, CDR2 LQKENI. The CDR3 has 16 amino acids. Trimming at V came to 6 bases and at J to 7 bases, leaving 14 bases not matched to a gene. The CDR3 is CASSPNILAGVVEQYF. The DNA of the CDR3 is TGTGCCAGCTCTCCCAATATACTAGCGGGAGTGGTTGAGCAGTACTTC.

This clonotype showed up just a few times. CDR3 loop: CASSVDVAGTDTQYF. CDR3 bases: TGTGCCAGCAGCGTAGACGTAGCGGGGACAGATACGCAGTATTTT. The V gene is TRBV9, the J gene TRBJ2-3, with 8 bases matching TRBD2. Germline CDR1 SGDLS, CDR2 YYNGEE. The J segment lost 3 bases and the V segment lost 0 bases, leaving 3 bases of the junction unmatched. The CDR3 consists of 15 residues. Looking up the rest from reference TRBV9 and TRBJ2-3 gives the full variable domain: DSGVTQTPKHLITATGQRVTLRCSPRSGDLSVYWYQQSLDQGLQFLIQYYNGEERAKGNILERFSAQQFPDLHSELNLSSLELGDSALYFCASSVDVAGTDTQYFGPGTRLTVL.

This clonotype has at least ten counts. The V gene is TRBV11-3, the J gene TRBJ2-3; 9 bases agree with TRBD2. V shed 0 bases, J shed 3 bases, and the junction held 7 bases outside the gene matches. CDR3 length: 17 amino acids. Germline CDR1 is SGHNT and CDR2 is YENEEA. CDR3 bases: TGTGCCAGCAGCTTAGATCGCGGGAGGGCCAGGACAGATACGCAGTATTTT. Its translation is CASSLDRGRARTDTQYF.

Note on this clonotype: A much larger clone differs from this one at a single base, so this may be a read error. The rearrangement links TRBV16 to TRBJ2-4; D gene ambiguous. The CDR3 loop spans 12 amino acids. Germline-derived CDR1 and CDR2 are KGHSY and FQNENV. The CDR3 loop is CAGSQSENIQYF. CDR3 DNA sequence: TGTGCCGGCAGCCAATCGGAAAACATTCAGTACTTC.

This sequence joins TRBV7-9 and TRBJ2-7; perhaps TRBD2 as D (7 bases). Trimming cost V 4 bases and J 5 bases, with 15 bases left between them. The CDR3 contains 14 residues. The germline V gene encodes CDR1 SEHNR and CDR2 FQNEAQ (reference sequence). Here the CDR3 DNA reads TGTGCCAGCAGCTCCTACAGGGAGGGCCACGAGCAGTACTTC. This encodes CASSSYREGHEQYF.

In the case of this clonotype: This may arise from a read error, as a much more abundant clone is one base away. CDR3 amino acids: CVSSLSLGAPADTQYF. The CDR3 DNA is TGCGTCAGCAGCTTGAGTTTGGGGGCGCCTGCAGATACGCAGTATTTT. The V gene is TRBV5-1, the J gene TRBJ2-3; D might be TRBD1 (6 bases). The germline V gene has CDR1 SGHRS and CDR2 YFSETQ. The CDR3 totals 16 residues.

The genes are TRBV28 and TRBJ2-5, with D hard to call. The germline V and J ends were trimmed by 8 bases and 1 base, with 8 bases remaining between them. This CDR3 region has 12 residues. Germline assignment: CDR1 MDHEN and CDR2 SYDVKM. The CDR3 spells CASGLVQETQYF. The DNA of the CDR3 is TGTGCCAGCGGGTTAGTCCAAGAGACCCAGTACTTC.

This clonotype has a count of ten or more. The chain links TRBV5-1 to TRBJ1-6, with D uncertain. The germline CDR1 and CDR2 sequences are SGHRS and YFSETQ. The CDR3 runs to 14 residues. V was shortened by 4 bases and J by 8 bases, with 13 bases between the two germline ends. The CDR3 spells CASSPPARDSPLHF. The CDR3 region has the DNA TGCGCCAGCAGCCCACCGGCCCGGGATTCACCCCTCCACTTT.

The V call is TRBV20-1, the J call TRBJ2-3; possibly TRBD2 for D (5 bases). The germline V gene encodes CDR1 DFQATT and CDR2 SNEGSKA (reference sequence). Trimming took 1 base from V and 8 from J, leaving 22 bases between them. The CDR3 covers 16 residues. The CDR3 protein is CSARVPGGRIGATQYF. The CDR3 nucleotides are TGCAGTGCTAGAGTACCGGGCGGGCGGATTGGAGCTACGCAGTATTTT.

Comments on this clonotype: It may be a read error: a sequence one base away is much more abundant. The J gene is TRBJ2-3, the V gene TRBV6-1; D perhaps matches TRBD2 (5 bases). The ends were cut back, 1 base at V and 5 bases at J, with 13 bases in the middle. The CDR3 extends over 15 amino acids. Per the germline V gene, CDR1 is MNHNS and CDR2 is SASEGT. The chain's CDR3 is CASSEVVGVGDTQYF. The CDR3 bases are TGTGCCAGCAGTGAAGTGGTGGGAGTGGGAGATACGCAGTATTTT.

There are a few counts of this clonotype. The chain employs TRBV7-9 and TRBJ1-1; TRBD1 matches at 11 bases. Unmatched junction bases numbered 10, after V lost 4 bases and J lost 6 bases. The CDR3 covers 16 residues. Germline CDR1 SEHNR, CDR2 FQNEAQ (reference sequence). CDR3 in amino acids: CASSSWTGGQSAEAFF. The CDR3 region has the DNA TGTGCCAGCAGCTCTTGGACAGGGGGCCAGTCGGCTGAAGCTTTCTTT.

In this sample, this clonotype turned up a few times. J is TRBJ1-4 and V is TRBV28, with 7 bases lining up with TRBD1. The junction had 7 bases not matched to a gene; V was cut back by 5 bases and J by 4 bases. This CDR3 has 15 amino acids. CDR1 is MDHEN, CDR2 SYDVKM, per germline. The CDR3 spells CASSESGQNNEKLFF. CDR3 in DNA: TGTGCCAGCAGTGAGTCGGGACAGAATAATGAAAAACTGTTTTTT.

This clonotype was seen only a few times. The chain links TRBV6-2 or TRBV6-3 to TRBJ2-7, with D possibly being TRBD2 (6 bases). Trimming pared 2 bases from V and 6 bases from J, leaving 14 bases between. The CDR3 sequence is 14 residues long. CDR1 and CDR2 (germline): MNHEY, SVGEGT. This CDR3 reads CASSYGGASLEQYF. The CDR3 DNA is TGTGCCAGCAGTTACGGAGGGGCTTCCCTCGAGCAGTACTTC.

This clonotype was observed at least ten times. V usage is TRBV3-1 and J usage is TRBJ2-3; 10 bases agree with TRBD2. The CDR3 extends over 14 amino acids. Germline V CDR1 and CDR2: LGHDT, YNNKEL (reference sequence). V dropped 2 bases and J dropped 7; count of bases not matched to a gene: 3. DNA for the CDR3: TGTGCCAGCAGCCAAAGCGGGGGGGCAAATACGCAGTATTTT. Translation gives CASSQSGGANTQYF.

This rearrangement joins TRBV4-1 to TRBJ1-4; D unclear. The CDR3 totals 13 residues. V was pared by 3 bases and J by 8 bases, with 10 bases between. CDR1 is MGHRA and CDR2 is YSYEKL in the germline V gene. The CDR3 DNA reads TGCGCCAGCAGCCAGCAGGACGGGGAAAAACTGTTTTTT. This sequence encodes CASSQQDGEKLFF.

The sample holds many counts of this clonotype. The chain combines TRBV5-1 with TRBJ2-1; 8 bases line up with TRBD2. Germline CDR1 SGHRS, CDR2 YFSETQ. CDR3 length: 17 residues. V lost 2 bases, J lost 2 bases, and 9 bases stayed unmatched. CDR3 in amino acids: CASSLEIAGSPYNEQFF. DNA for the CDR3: TGCGCCAGCAGCTTAGAAATAGCGGGATCCCCCTACAATGAGCAGTTCTTC.